The TCR beta chain under discussion was sequenced for a study of cytomegalovirus exposure and HLA in healthy donors. Study-level points and caveats: Among TCR beta chains, those listed as cytomegalovirus-associated numbered roughly 150. Indistinguishability led to the exclusion of some V segments, TRBV6-2 and TRBV6-3 included. Among the most significant clusters, several appeared linked to common viral pathogens in a later analysis.

Vbeta (60) and Jbeta (13) primers were used in the PCR. The repertoire was sequenced with immunoSEQ multiplex PCR; TCRdb's copy has only in-frame clones and lacks some. The sample carries about 97,000 clones, 85% to 90% recorded once. Each donor was nominally healthy when sampled (though unrecorded immune exposures were likely). A word on this clone: As yet, its antigen is unknown.

The ends were cut back, 4 bases at V and 0 bases at J, with 14 bases in the middle. This CDR3 has 16 amino acids. In germline, CDR1 is MNHEY, CDR2 SVGAGI. This clonotype was sampled from a man aged 25-40 years in good health and CMV-seronegative. The chain carries TRBV6-5 and TRBJ2-3, with a weak D call TRBD2 (6 bases). Material: PBMCs. The CDR3 here is CASSFPSGFSTDTQYF. The DNA of the CDR3 is TGTGCCAGCAGTTTTCCAAGCGGGTTTAGCACAGATACGCAGTATTTT.